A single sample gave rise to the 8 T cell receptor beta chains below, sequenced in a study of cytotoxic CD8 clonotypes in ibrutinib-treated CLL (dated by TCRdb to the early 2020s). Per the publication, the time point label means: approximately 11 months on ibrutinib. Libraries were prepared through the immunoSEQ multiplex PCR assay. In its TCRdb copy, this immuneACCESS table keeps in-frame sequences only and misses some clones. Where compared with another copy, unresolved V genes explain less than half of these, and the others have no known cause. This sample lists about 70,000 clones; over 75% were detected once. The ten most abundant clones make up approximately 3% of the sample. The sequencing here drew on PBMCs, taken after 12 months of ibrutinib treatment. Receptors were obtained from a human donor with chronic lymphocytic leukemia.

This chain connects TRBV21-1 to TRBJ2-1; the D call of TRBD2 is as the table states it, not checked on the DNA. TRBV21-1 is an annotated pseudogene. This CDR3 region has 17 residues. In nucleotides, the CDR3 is TGTGCCAGCAGCAAAGGGAGATGCAATAGCTCCTACAATGAGCAGTTCTTC. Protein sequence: CASSKGRCNSSYNEQFF.

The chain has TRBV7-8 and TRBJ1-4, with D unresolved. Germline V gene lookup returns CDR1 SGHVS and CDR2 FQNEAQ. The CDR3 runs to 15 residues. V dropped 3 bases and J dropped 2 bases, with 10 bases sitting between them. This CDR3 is CASSFSGYTNEKLFF. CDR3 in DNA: TGTGCCAGCAGCTTTTCTGGGTATACTAATGAAAAACTGTTTTTT.

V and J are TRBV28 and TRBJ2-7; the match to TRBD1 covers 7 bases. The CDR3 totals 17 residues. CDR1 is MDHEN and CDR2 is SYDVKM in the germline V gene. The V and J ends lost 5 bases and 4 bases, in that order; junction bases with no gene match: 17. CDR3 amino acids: CASSPLDGAGGFYEQYF. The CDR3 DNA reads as TGTGCCAGCAGTCCCCTCGATGGGGCAGGGGGATTTTACGAGCAGTACTTC.

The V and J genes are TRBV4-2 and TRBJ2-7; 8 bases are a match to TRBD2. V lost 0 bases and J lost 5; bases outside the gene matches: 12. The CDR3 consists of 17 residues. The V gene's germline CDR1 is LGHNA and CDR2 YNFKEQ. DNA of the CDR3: TGTGCCAGCAGCCAAGACCCCTTGAGCGGGAGTCACGACGAGCAGTACTTC. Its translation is CASSQDPLSGSHDEQYF.

CDR3 loop: CSAWLAGEQFF. CDR3 coding DNA: TGCAGTGCTTGGCTAGCGGGAGAGCAGTTCTTC. The chain employs TRBV20-1 and TRBJ2-1, with 9 bases lining up with TRBD2. Germline CDR1 reads DFQATT; CDR2 reads SNEGSKA (reference sequence). The V gene end was trimmed by 5 bases and the J gene end by 10 bases; junction bases not matched to a gene: 3. The length of the CDR3 is 11 residues.

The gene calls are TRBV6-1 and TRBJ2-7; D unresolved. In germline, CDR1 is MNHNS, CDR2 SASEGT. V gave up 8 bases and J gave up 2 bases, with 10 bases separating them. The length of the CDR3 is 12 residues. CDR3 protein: CASEDRAYEQYF. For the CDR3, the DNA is TGTGCCAGCGAGGACCGAGCCTACGAGCAGTACTTC.

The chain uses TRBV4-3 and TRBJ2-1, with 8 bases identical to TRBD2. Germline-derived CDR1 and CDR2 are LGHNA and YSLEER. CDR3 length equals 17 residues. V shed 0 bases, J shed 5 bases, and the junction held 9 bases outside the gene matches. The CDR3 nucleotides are TGCGCCAGCAGCCAAGATAAAGGCGGGAGGTCCGACAATGAGCAGTTCTTC. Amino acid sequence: CASSQDKGGRSDNEQFF.

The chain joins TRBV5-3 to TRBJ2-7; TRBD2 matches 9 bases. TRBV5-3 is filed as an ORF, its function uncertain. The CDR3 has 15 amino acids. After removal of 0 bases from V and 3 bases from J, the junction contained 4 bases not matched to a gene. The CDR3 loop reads CARSLETSGFYEQYF. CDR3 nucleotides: TGTGCCAGAAGCTTGGAGACTAGCGGATTCTACGAGCAGTACTTC.